The sequence of this T cell receptor beta chain was determined in a study of blood T cell repertoires in COVID-19. As for the study in general: Specimens from acute and convalescent COVID-19 originated in the United States, Italy and Spain. Nucleic acid was either cDNA or gDNA, and it came from T cells, B-cell-depleted T cells, or PBMCs.

Authors' data handling: Reference gene primer amplification in the assay estimated nucleated cell counts. Data came from immunoSEQ multiplex PCR; TCRdb stores just in-frame clones and leaves some out. That table gives V, J and clone size, and the DNA gave D and trimming. Of about 180,000 clones in the sample, 75% to 80% are singletons; the top ten hold less than 30%. CDR1 and CDR2 (germline): LNHDA, SQIVND (reference sequence). V lost 6 bases and J lost 4, with 13 bases in between. The CDR3 spans 14 residues. The receptor was derived from a woman aged 70 to 79 with acute or convalescent COVID-19. This chain connects TRBV19 to TRBJ1-5; weak D call: TRBD1 (5 bases). Source material: peripheral blood. The CDR3: CASRGVLGNQPQHF. CDR3 bases: TGTGCCAGTAGAGGGGTTTTGGGGAATCAGCCCCAGCATTTT.